This entry lists 22 T cell receptor beta chains sequenced from one sample in a study of vaccination effects on CD4 cells after COVID-19 (dated by TCRdb to about 2022). Libraries were constructed by the immunoSEQ multiplex PCR assay. TCRdb limited this immuneACCESS table to in-frame rearrangements with V and J called. A share of clones is missing; checked studies link under half to unresolved V genes, and the rest is unexplained. A total of more than 35,000 clones appear in this sample, 60% to 75% of them only once. More than 30% of the sample is in the top ten clones. What these receptors recognize is not known. To identify antigen-specific CD4+ T cell clonotypes by their expansion, the ViraFEST assay first stimulated PBMC with viral peptide pools and then applied TCR sequencing. After around eleven days of culture, CD4+ T cells were isolated with the EasySep CD4+ T cell isolation kit. PCR-confirmed SARS-CoV-2 infection had occurred in convalescent patients between March and December 2020, before the Alpha, Beta and Delta variants emerged in the United States.

The specimen comprised CD4+ T cells from PBMCs cultured with a peptide pool, sampled before COVID-19 vaccination. Receptor source: a human donor who had a prior SARS-CoV-2 infection.

The J gene is TRBJ2-5, the V gene TRBV5-1; D is uncertain. CDR1 is SGHRS, CDR2 YFSETQ, per germline. V was trimmed by 4 bases and J by 5 bases, leaving 12 bases between them. CDR3 length: 13 residues. The CDR3 loop reads CASSREDGETQYF. In nucleotides, the CDR3 is TGCGCCAGCAGCCGTGAGGATGGCGAGACCCAGTACTTC.

The V call is TRBV19, the J call TRBJ1-2; 8 nucleotides align to TRBD1. Looked up from germline, CDR1 is LNHDA and CDR2 is SQIVND (reference sequence). The CDR3 loop spans 15 amino acids. V shed 7 bases and J 7 bases; nucleotides not matched to a gene: 14. The CDR3 bases are TGTGCCAGTACCAAGACCTGGACAGGGATGGCTGGCTACACCTTC. It specifies CASTKTWTGMAGYTF.

The chain joins TRBV19 to TRBJ1-1; possible D gene TRBD1, 6 bases. The CDR3 contains 16 residues. Germline CDR1 and CDR2: LNHDA and SQIVND (reference sequence). Trimming shortened V by 2 bases and J by 3 bases, and 16 bases separated the two germline ends. CDR3 DNA: TGTGCCAGTAGTATATTTTTGAGGGAGGGGGACACTGAAGCTTTCTTT. Translating gives CASSIFLREGDTEAFF.

The chain is built from TRBV2 and TRBJ2-6; D uncertain. The V and J ends lost 7 bases and 2 bases respectively, with 6 bases between them. The CDR3 has 13 amino acids. Germline CDR1 and CDR2: SNHLY and FYNNEI. In nucleotides, the CDR3 is TGTGCCAGCAAAAGGGCTGGGGCCAACGTCCTGACTTTC. Translating it yields CASKRAGANVLTF.

The chain employs TRBV30 and TRBJ1-1, with D uncertain. There are 9 residues in the CDR3. V lost 6 bases to trimming and J lost 5 bases, with 4 bases between them. The germline V gene encodes CDR1 GTSNPN and CDR2 SVGIG (reference sequence). The CDR3 loop reads CACGTEAFF. The CDR3 DNA follows: TGTGCCTGTGGGACTGAAGCTTTCTTT. Variable domain in full (rest from reference TRBV30 and TRBJ1-1): SQTIHQWPATLVQPVGSPLSLECTVEGTSNPNLYWYRQAAGRGLQLLFYSVGIGQISSEVPQNLSASRPQDRQFILSSKKLLLSDSGFYLCACGTEAFFGQGTRLTVV.

The J gene is TRBJ1-2, the V gene TRBV28; D may be TRBD1 (6 bases). V lost 6 bases and J lost 6, with 17 bases in between. Per germline, CDR1 MDHEN and CDR2 SYDVKM. This CDR3 region has 14 residues. CDR3 amino acids: CASRESTGFHGYTF. The CDR3 region has the DNA TGTGCCAGCAGAGAGTCCACAGGGTTTCATGGCTACACCTTC.

The count of this clone is one. V usage is TRBV12-3 or TRBV12-4 and J usage is TRBJ1-1; no clear D. The CDR3 sequence is 11 residues long. Trimming removed 3 bases from V and 6 bases from J, with 5 bases in between. As DNA, the CDR3 is TGTGCCAGCAGTTTCGGTCCTGAAGCTTTCTTT. Its protein is CASSFGPEAFF.

This clone was picked up a small number of times. V is TRBV18 and J is TRBJ2-7; the match to TRBD1 covers 7 bases. Germline values: CDR1 KGHSH, CDR2 LQKENI. After removal of 6 bases from V and 3 bases from J, the junction contained 5 bases not matched to a gene. The CDR3 length is 13 residues. For the CDR3, the DNA is TGTGCCAGCTCCCGGGACAGCTTCTACGAGCAGTACTTC. Translated: CASSRDSFYEQYF.

This clone turned up a few times. J is TRBJ2-7 and V is TRBV10-3; 10 bases agree with TRBD2. This CDR3 comprises 14 residues. Germline V gene sequence: CDR1 ENHRY, CDR2 SYGVKD. The V gene end was trimmed by 3 bases and the J gene end by 3 bases; junction bases not matched to a gene: 2. The CDR3 loop reads CAISEGLAVYEQYF. CDR3 nucleotide sequence: TGTGCCATCAGTGAAGGACTAGCGGTCTACGAGCAGTACTTC.

The genes are TRBV18 and TRBJ1-4; D not resolved. V was trimmed by 6 bases and J by 0 bases, leaving 11 bases between them. Looked up from germline, CDR1 is KGHSH and CDR2 is LQKENI. The length of the CDR3 is 15 residues. This CDR3 is CASSQYLPTNEKLFF. The CDR3, as DNA: TGTGCCAGCTCCCAGTATCTTCCAACTAATGAAAAACTGTTTTTT. Combining the CDR3 with reference TRBV18 and TRBJ1-4 gives the whole variable domain NAGVMQNPRHLVRRRGQEARLRCSPMKGHSHVYWYRQLPEEGLKFMVYLQKENIIDESGMPKERFSAEFPKEGPSILRIQQVVRGDSAAYFCASSQYLPTNEKLFFGSGTQLSVL.

V and J are TRBV5-4 and TRBJ2-7; a weak D match, TRBD2 (6 bases). The CDR3 length is 14 residues. Germline lookup yields CDR1 SGHNT and CDR2 YYREEE (reference sequence). Trimming pared 4 bases from V and 5 bases from J, leaving 16 bases between. The CDR3 nucleotides read TGTGCCAGCAGCCCCGGGGGTAGGGCCCACGAGCAGTACTTC. Its protein is CASSPGGRAHEQYF.

This chain's CDR3 is CASNPGLGQETQYF. The CDR3 nucleotides read TGTGCCAGCAACCCGGGACTTGGGCAAGAGACCCAGTACTTC. The chain uses TRBV11-2 and TRBJ2-5; a weak D match, TRBD2 (6 bases). Trimming stripped 7 bases from V and 2 bases from J, with 14 bases between. The CDR3 runs 14 residues. Looked up from germline, CDR1 is SGHAT and CDR2 is FQNNGV.

The V gene is TRBV18, the J gene TRBJ2-2; D may be TRBD2 (5 bases). The V gene's germline CDR1 is KGHSH and CDR2 LQKENI. This CDR3 is 15 amino acids long. Between the trimmed V and J ends, which lost 1 base and 0 bases, there was a span of 6 bases. The CDR3 DNA sequence: TGTGCCAGCTCACCACGAGGGTCGAACACCGGGGAGCTGTTTTTT. Its protein product is CASSPRGSNTGELFF.

J is TRBJ2-7 and V is TRBV11-2, with TRBD2 as a possible D gene (6 bases). The CDR3 has 19 residues. CDR1 SGHAT and CDR2 FQNNGV come from the germline V gene. V was trimmed by 6 bases and J by 0 bases, leaving 27 bases between them. In DNA form, the CDR3 reads TGTGCCAGCAGTCCTTGGACTAACCGGGAGAGGTTGAGCTCCTACGAGCAGTACTTC. Amino acid sequence: CASSPWTNRERLSSYEQYF.

This chain connects TRBV19 to TRBJ1-1; weak D call: TRBD1 (5 bases). The CDR3 sequence is 14 residues long. Germline CDR1 LNHDA, CDR2 SQIVND (reference sequence). Trimming took 0 bases from V and 6 from J, leaving 11 bases between them. The CDR3 DNA sequence: TGTGCCAGTAGTATAGACAGCACAGGCGCTGAAGCTTTCTTT. Its protein product is CASSIDSTGAEAFF.

This clone was seen a few times. The rearrangement links TRBV6-5 to TRBJ2-1; 12 bases align to TRBD2. Germline V lookup: CDR1 MNHEY, CDR2 SVGAGI. Unmatched junction bases numbered 5, after V lost 7 bases and J lost 7 bases. The CDR3 contains 14 residues. CDR3 region: CASTSGLAGNEQFF. For the CDR3, the DNA is TGTGCCAGCACTTCTGGACTAGCGGGGAATGAGCAGTTCTTC.

V and J are TRBV2 and TRBJ1-3; no reliable D call. This CDR3 region has 13 residues. Trimming pared 4 bases from V and 4 bases from J, leaving 8 bases between. CDR1 SNHLY and CDR2 FYNNEI come from the germline V gene. CDR3 loop: CASSVTRGNTIYF. The CDR3 DNA follows: TGTGCCAGCAGTGTGACCCGAGGAAACACCATATATTTT.

Comment on this clone: Other DNA sequences of this sample code for an identical CDR3. CDR3 residues: CSASRSYGYTF. The CDR3 bases are TGCAGTGCTAGTAGGAGTTATGGCTACACCTTC. The chain recombines TRBV20-1 with TRBJ1-2; D ambiguous. V was cut by 3 bases and J by 5 bases, with 7 bases left in between. This CDR3 has 11 residues. Germline values: CDR1 DFQATT, CDR2 SNEGSKA (reference sequence).

The chain couples TRBV7-3 to TRBJ1-1; perhaps TRBD1 as D (6 bases). CDR3 length: 15 residues. Per germline, CDR1 SGHTA and CDR2 FQGTGA. The V end lost 6 bases, the J end lost 3 bases, and 17 bases lay between the germline ends. The CDR3 bases are TGTGCCAGCAGAAAATACAGGGTTTCGGACACTGAAGCTTTCTTT. This codes for CASRKYRVSDTEAFF.

The chain is built from TRBV28 and TRBJ2-6; 7 nucleotides agree with TRBD1. This CDR3 has 16 residues. Germline V CDR1 and CDR2: MDHEN, SYDVKM. The J segment lost 0 bases and the V segment lost 4 bases, leaving 3 bases of the junction unmatched. The CDR3 coding sequence is TGTGCCAGCAGTTCGACAGGGTCCTCTGGGGCCAACGTCCTGACTTTC. Its protein product is CASSSTGSSGANVLTF.

The chain carries TRBV11-3 and TRBJ1-2; possibly TRBD1 for D (5 bases). The CDR3 extends over 15 amino acids. Per the germline V gene, CDR1 is SGHNT and CDR2 is YENEEA. The ends were cut back, 4 bases at V and 5 bases at J, with 17 bases in the middle. The CDR3 sequence: CASSSRDGEVYGYTF. In DNA, the CDR3 is TGTGCCAGCAGCTCTCGGGACGGGGAAGTTTATGGCTACACCTTC.

The V and J genes are TRBV3-1 (or the pseudogene TRBV3-2) and TRBJ1-1, with TRBD1 as a possible D gene (5 bases). The CDR3 length is 13 residues. Trimming removed 1 base from V and 4 bases from J, with 7 bases in between. The germline gives CDR1 LGHDT, CDR2 YNNKEL (reference sequence). The CDR3, as DNA: TGTGCCAGCAGCCAAGCAGGGCTCACTGAAGCTTTCTTT. Protein sequence: CASSQAGLTEAFF.